This T cell receptor (beta chain) was sequenced in a study of identical twins. Via MiXCR, TCRdb re-called the 5' RACE reads, giving one row per CDR3 protein. The table includes 1.5 million to 2 million distinct CDR3 sequences, 32% detected once. V was cut by 0 bases and J by 4 bases, with 12 bases left in between. The length of the CDR3 is 15 residues. Germline V lookup: CDR1 SGHDN, CDR2 FVKESK. This clonotype was counted a few times. This sequence joins TRBV14 and TRBJ1-2; no definite D call. The receptor was isolated from a newborn girl in good health. The specimen was cord blood. The CDR3 nucleotides are TGTGCCAGCAGCCAAGACTCGGCAGACCCCTATGGCTACACCTTC. Protein sequence: CASSQDSADPYGYTF. The entire variable domain, with the rest obtained from reference TRBV14 and TRBJ1-2, is as follows: EAGVTQFPSHSVIEKGQTVTLRCDPISGHDNLYWYRRVMGKEIKFLLHFVKESKQDESGMPNNRFLAERTGGTYSTLKVQPAELEDSGVYFCASSQDSADPYGYTFGSGTRLTVV.